A single sample gave rise to the 28 T cell receptor beta chains below, sequenced in a study of response to subunit inactivated influenza vaccine. From the RT-PCR reads, TCRdb called clonotypes with MiXCR, one entry per CDR3 protein. The table lists about 500,000 distinct CDR3 sequences, 15% to 20% of them singletons. The sequenced sample was CD4+ T cells sorted from PBMCs, obtained 23 months after vaccination. These receptors were obtained from a man between 50 and 75 years old who received an inactivated influenza vaccine.

V and J are TRBV5-1 and TRBJ2-1, with D possibly TRBD2 on 6 matching bases. Germline CDR1 reads SGHRS; CDR2 reads YFSETQ. V was shortened by 0 bases and J by 4 bases, with 14 bases between the two germline ends. CDR3 size: 16 residues. For the CDR3, the DNA is TGCGCCAGCAGCTTGGATGGGGCGGGGTCTTACAATGAGCAGTTCTTC. It specifies CASSLDGAGSYNEQFF. Complete variable domain (other parts from reference TRBV5-1 and TRBJ2-1): KAGVTQTPRYLIKTRGQQVTLSCSPISGHRSVSWYQQTPGQGLQFLFEYFSETQRNKGNFPGRFSGRQFSNSRSEMNVSTLELGDSALYLCASSLDGAGSYNEQFFGPGTRLTVL.

This clonotype occurred a few times. V usage is TRBV18 and J usage is TRBJ2-5; D remains ambiguous. The CDR3 loop spans 13 amino acids. The V and J ends lost 3 bases and 4 bases respectively, with 9 bases between them. Germline loops: CDR1 KGHSH, CDR2 LQKENI. Written as DNA, the CDR3 is TGTGCCAGCTCACCCCTGAGAGTAGAGACCCAGTACTTC. Residues: CASSPLRVETQYF.

This clonotype appeared many times. The rearrangement links TRBV12-3 or TRBV12-4 to TRBJ1-6; D is perhaps TRBD1 (6 bases). The CDR3 totals 16 residues. Trimming pared 7 bases from V and 10 bases from J, leaving 23 bases between. The CDR3 spells CASTLGGGRAISPLHF. The CDR3 bases are TGTGCCAGCACCCTCGGCGGGGGGCGCGCGATCTCACCCCTCCACTTT.

This clonotype was counted between two and nine times. The rearrangement joins TRBV7-2 to TRBJ2-7; D is undetermined. The length of the CDR3 is 14 residues. V lost 4 bases and J 5 bases, leaving 15 bases between the germline ends. Germline V CDR1 and CDR2: SGHTA, FQGNSA. CDR3 amino acids: CASSSQNRYDEQYF. The CDR3 bases are TGTGCCAGCAGCTCCCAGAACCGATACGACGAGCAGTACTTC.

The chain uses TRBV18 and TRBJ2-6; D perhaps matches TRBD1 (5 bases). Per germline, CDR1 KGHSH and CDR2 LQKENI. Between the trimmed V and J ends, which lost 6 bases and 1 base, there was a span of 19 bases. The CDR3 covers 18 residues. This CDR3 reads CASSPAGPLVSGANVLTF. In nucleotides, the CDR3 is TGTGCCAGCTCTCCCGCAGGGCCTCTGGTGTCTGGGGCCAACGTCCTGACTTTC.

This clonotype was seen many times. The chain uses TRBV5-1 and TRBJ1-4; TRBD1 might be the D (5 bases). Trimming shortened V by 1 base and J by 7 bases, and 14 bases separated the two germline ends. Germline V gene lookup returns CDR1 SGHRS and CDR2 YFSETQ. The CDR3 is made up of 15 amino acids. The CDR3 loop reads CASSLRRDGSEKLFF. In DNA form, the CDR3 reads TGCGCCAGCAGCTTGCGGAGGGACGGATCTGAAAAACTGTTTTTT.

This clonotype has more than one count but fewer than ten. V usage is TRBV7-9 and J usage is TRBJ1-5, with 7 bases lining up with TRBD1. The CDR3 contains 16 residues. The J segment lost 4 bases and the V segment lost 4 bases, leaving 10 bases of the junction unmatched. From germline, CDR1 is SEHNR and CDR2 FQNEAQ (reference sequence). The CDR3 is CASSSGRTGRNQPQHF. The CDR3 DNA follows: TGTGCCAGCAGCTCCGGTCGGACAGGTAGAAATCAGCCCCAGCATTTT.

The table lists this clonotype with many counts. The V and J genes are TRBV9 and TRBJ2-1; tentatively, D is TRBD1 (6 bases). Germline-derived CDR1 and CDR2 are SGDLS and YYNGEE. V was cut by 7 bases and J by 4 bases, with 15 bases left in between. This CDR3 is built from 14 residues. The CDR3 bases are TGTGCCAGCCAGTCCCGGGACAATTACAATGAGCAGTTCTTC. Translated, it gives CASQSRDNYNEQFF.

The chain combines TRBV7-2 with TRBJ1-1; 9 bases map to TRBD1. J gave up 3 bases and V 5 bases, and 7 bases lay outside the gene matches. CDR1 SGHTA and CDR2 FQGNSA come from the germline V gene. The CDR3 loop spans 15 amino acids. CDR3 in DNA: TGTGCCAGCAGCCCTCGACAGGGGGACTACACTGAAGCTTTCTTT. Its translation is CASSPRQGDYTEAFF.

A few counts support this clonotype. DNA for the CDR3: TGTGCCAGCTCGGGTGAGCGGGGGAACACAGATACGCAGTATTTT. Protein sequence: CASSGERGNTDTQYF. The J gene is TRBJ2-3, the V gene TRBV28, with TRBD2 matching over 8 bases. The CDR3 is made up of 15 amino acids. V lost 8 bases, J lost 2 bases, and 9 bases stayed unmatched. Germline CDR1 reads MDHEN; CDR2 reads SYDVKM. Looking up the rest from reference TRBV28 and TRBJ2-3 gives the full variable domain: DVKVTQSSRYLVKRTGEKVFLECVQDMDHENMFWYRQDPGLGLRLIYFSYDVKMKEKGDIPEGYSVSREKKERFSLILESASTNQTSMYLCASSGERGNTDTQYFGPGTRLTVL.

This clonotype was observed a few times. The V gene is TRBV13, the J gene TRBJ2-5, with D possibly called TRBD1 or TRBD2 (5 bases each). Trimming cost V 6 bases and J 1 base, with 15 bases left between them. CDR1 and CDR2 from the germline V gene are PRHDT and FYEKMQ (reference sequence). CDR3 length equals 15 residues. CDR3 sequence reads: CASSLLPGPQETQYF. The CDR3 DNA is TGTGCCAGCAGTCTCCTACCGGGACCCCAAGAGACCCAGTACTTC.

V gene TRBV7-9 combines with J gene TRBJ2-4; D might be TRBD1 or TRBD2, each matching 5 bases. The germline V gene encodes CDR1 SEHNR and CDR2 FQNEAQ (reference sequence). V lost 3 bases, J lost 15 bases, and 18 bases lay in between. This CDR3 comprises 13 residues. CDR3 DNA: TGTGCCAGCAGCTTGCCGGGACGAGCCTTTCCGTACTTC. Translated, it gives CASSLPGRAFPYF.

The chain uses TRBV16 and TRBJ1-6, with D unresolved. This CDR3 region has 14 residues. Germline assignment: CDR1 KGHSY and CDR2 FQNENV. V lost 4 bases and J lost 7, with 11 bases in between. The CDR3 region is CASSPGLGNSPLHF. The CDR3 DNA reads as TGTGCCAGCAGCCCAGGTCTGGGAAATTCACCCCTCCACTTT.

This clonotype was seen ten or more times. This chain joins TRBV21-1 and TRBJ2-7; the table's D call TRBD1 went unverified against the DNA. TRBV21-1 is a recognized pseudogene. The CDR3 has 15 residues. CDR3 loop: CASSKERGQTYEQYF. The DNA of the CDR3 is TGTGCCAGCAGCAAAGAACGGGGACAGACCTACGAGCAGTACTTC.

The V call is TRBV6-1, the J call TRBJ2-1, with D unclear. CDR3 length: 12 amino acids. Germline loops: CDR1 MNHNS, CDR2 SASEGT. The V end was cut by 6 bases, the J end by 3 bases, with 6 bases between. For the CDR3, the DNA is TGTGCCAGCAGCGCATACTACAATGAGCAGTTCTTC. The encoded protein is CASSAYYNEQFF.

The gene calls are TRBV20-1 and TRBJ1-2; D remains unclear. Germline V gene data show CDR1 as DFQATT and CDR2 as SNEGSKA (reference sequence). The CDR3 extends over 11 amino acids. The CDR3 DNA reads TGCAGCGCACATACTAACTATGGCTACACCTTC. Translation: CSAHTNYGYTF.

The rearrangement links TRBV29-1 to TRBJ2-2; D call uncertain. This CDR3 region has 13 residues. The germline CDR1 and CDR2 sequences are SQVTM and ANQGSEA. Trimming took off 7 bases at V and 1 base at J, with 10 bases between the two ends. CDR3 sequence reads: CSGLTENTGELFF. In nucleotides, the CDR3 is TGCAGCGGCCTTACAGAGAACACCGGGGAGCTGTTTTTT.

This clonotype was counted ten times or more. The gene calls are TRBV29-1 and TRBJ2-2; 11 positions agree with TRBD2. CDR1 and CDR2 from the germline V gene are SQVTM and ANQGSEA. The length of the CDR3 is 15 residues. Trimming took 7 bases from V and 3 from J; bases not matched to a gene: 7. CDR3 loop: CSGKLAGVDTGELFF. The CDR3 bases are TGCAGCGGAAAACTAGCGGGGGTTGACACCGGGGAGCTGTTTTTT.

The rearrangement uses TRBV20-1 and TRBJ2-7, with D unresolved. V shed 6 bases and J shed 7 bases, with 13 bases lying between them. This CDR3 has 11 residues. Germline V gene data show CDR1 as DFQATT and CDR2 as SNEGSKA (reference sequence). The chain's CDR3 is CSARNSLEQYF. DNA of the CDR3: TGCAGTGCGAGAAACAGTTTGGAGCAGTACTTC.

This clonotype was observed at least ten times. The CDR3, as DNA: TGTGCCAGCAGCCAAGGAGGAGTAGGGACCCAGTACTTC. This gives the protein CASSQGGVGTQYF. The chain is built from TRBV14 and TRBJ2-5; the D is unclear. Germline CDR1 is SGHDN and CDR2 is FVKESK. The CDR3 runs 13 residues. V shed 1 base and J shed 7 bases, with 10 bases lying between them.

There are a few counts of this clonotype. The V gene is TRBV7-2, the J gene TRBJ2-7; D possibly corresponds to TRBD2 (6 bases). CDR3 length: 15 amino acids. Trimming took 4 bases from V and 0 from J, leaving 13 bases between them. Germline loops: CDR1 SGHTA, CDR2 FQGNSA. The CDR3 spells CASSSSGLISYEQYF. The CDR3 region has the DNA TGTGCCAGCAGCTCCTCGGGACTTATCTCCTACGAGCAGTACTTC.

This clonotype has just a few counts. One base away lies a much larger clone, so this may be a sequencing read error. V usage is TRBV6-2 or TRBV6-3 and J usage is TRBJ2-7, with unresolved D. The V end was cut by 1 base, the J end by 2 bases, with 3 bases between. The CDR3 consists of 12 residues. Per the germline V gene, CDR1 is MNHEY and CDR2 is SVGEGT. The CDR3 loop reads CASSYYAYEQYF. In DNA, the CDR3 is TGTGCCAGCAGTTACTACGCCTACGAGCAGTACTTC.

In this sample, this clonotype turned up a few times. This chain uses TRBV6-2 or TRBV6-3 with TRBJ2-3; D unclear. Trimming stripped 2 bases from V and 4 bases from J, with 7 bases between. This CDR3 spans 13 amino acids. Germline loops: CDR1 MNHEY, CDR2 SVGEGT. The CDR3 loop reads CASSYAHPDTQYF. CDR3 bases: TGTGCCAGCAGTTACGCACATCCAGATACGCAGTATTTT.

This chain links TRBV9 with TRBJ1-4; 8 nucleotides match TRBD1. Germline V gene sequence: CDR1 SGDLS, CDR2 YYNGEE. This CDR3 is 17 amino acids long. After removal of 0 bases from V and 0 bases from J, the junction contained 4 bases not matched to a gene. The CDR3 region has the DNA TGTGCCAGCAGCGTAGACGCGACAGGGGCAACTAATGAAAAACTGTTTTTT. Its translation is CASSVDATGATNEKLFF.

This clonotype was seen repeatedly, ten times or more. CDR3 loop: CASSLTARNTGELFF. The CDR3 DNA is TGCGCCAGCAGCTTGACAGCCCGTAACACCGGGGAGCTGTTTTTT. This sequence joins TRBV5-1 and TRBJ2-2; D remains unclear. CDR3 length: 15 residues. Trimming removed 1 base from V and 2 bases from J, with 9 bases in between. In germline, CDR1 is SGHRS, CDR2 YFSETQ.

V is TRBV30 and J is TRBJ2-7; TRBD1 is a possible D gene (6 bases). The CDR3 spans 11 residues. Germline CDR1 GTSNPN, CDR2 SVGIG (reference sequence). The V and J ends lost 8 bases and 6 bases respectively, with 14 bases between them. Here the CDR3 reads CATQGRREQYF. CDR3 sequence (DNA): TGTGCCACACAGGGTAGGCGCGAGCAGTACTTC. Looking up the rest from reference TRBV30 and TRBJ2-7 gives the full variable domain: SQTIHQWPATLVQPVGSPLSLECTVEGTSNPNLYWYRQAAGRGLQLLFYSVGIGQISSEVPQNLSASRPQDRQFILSSKKLLLSDSGFYLCATQGRREQYFGPGTRLTVT.

This clonotype was observed many times. This chain links TRBV5-1 with TRBJ2-7; 7 bases fit TRBD1. CDR1 is SGHRS, CDR2 YFSETQ, per germline. The CDR3 is 15 amino acids. V trimming: 0 bases; J trimming: 2 bases; junction bases outside the gene matches: 5. The CDR3 coding sequence is TGCGCCAGCAGCTTGGGTCCCGGACAGGCCTACGAGCAGTACTTC. The encoded protein is CASSLGPGQAYEQYF.

This chain links TRBV6-2 or TRBV6-3 with TRBJ1-6; D is unclear. The germline V and J ends were trimmed by 6 bases and 0 bases, with 12 bases remaining between them. The germline V gene has CDR1 MNHEY and CDR2 SVGEGT. The CDR3 runs 16 residues. The CDR3: CASSFRRSSYNSPLHF. The CDR3 DNA reads TGTGCCAGCAGCTTCAGGAGGAGCTCCTATAATTCACCCCTCCACTTT.